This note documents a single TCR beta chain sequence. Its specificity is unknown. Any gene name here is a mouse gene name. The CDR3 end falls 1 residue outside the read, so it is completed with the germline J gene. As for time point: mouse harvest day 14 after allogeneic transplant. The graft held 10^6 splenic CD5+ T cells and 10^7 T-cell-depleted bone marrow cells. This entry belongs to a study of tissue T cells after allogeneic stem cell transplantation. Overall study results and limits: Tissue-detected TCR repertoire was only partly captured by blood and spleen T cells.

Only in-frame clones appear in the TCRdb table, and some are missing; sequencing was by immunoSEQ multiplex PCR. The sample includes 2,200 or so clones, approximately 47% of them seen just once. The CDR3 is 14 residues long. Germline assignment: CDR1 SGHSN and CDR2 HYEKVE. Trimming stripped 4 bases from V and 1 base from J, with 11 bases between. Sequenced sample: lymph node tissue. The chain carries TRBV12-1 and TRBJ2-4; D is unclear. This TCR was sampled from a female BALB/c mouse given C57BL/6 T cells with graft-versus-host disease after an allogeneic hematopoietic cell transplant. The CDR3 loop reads CASSLRLGQNTLYF. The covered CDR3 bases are TGTGCCAGCTCCCTTCGTCTGGGTCAAAACACCTTGTAC.